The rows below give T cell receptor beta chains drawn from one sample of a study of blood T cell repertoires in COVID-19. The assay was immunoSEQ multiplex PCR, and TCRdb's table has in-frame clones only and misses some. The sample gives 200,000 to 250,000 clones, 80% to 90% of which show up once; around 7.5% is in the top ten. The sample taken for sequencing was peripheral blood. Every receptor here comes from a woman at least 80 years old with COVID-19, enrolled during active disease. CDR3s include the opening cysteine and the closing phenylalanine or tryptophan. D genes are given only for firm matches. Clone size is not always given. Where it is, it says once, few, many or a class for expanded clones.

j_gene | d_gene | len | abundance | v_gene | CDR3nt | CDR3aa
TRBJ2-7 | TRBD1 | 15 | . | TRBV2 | TGTGCCAGCAGTGAAGCCCTGGGACAGGGAGGCGAGCAGTACTTC | CASSEALGQGGEQYF
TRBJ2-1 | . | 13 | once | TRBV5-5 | TGTGCCAGCGAAGGGGTCCCCCACAATGAGCAGTTCTTC | CASEGVPHNEQFF
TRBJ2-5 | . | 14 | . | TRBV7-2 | TGTGCCAGCAGCTTAGCGGGCCATCAAGAGACCCAGTACTTC | CASSLAGHQETQYF
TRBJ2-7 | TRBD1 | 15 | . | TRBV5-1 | TGCGCCAGCAGCTTGGCCGGACAGGGGGTTCGAGAGCAGTACTTC | CASSLAGQGVREQYF
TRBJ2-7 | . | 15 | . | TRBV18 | TGTGCCAGCTCACCGTCGAAGGGGCTCTTCTACGAGCAGTACTTC | CASSPSKGLFYEQYF
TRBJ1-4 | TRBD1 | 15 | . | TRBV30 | TGTGCCTGGAGTCCTGACAGGGGAACTAATGAAAAACTGTTTTTT | CAWSPDRGTNEKLFF
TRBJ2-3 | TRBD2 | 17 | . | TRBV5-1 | TGCGCCAGCAGCCCTCTGGGCAGCGGGGGGGCCAAATATACGCAGTATTTT | CASSPLGSGGAKYTQYF
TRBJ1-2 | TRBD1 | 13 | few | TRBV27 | TGTGCCAGCAGTCACCGGGACAGGGATGGCTACACCTTC | CASSHRDRDGYTF
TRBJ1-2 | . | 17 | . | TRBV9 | TGTGCCAGCAGCGTAAGTCCTGTGGGGGCAGGAGGATATGGCTACACCTTC | CASSVSPVGAGGYGYTF
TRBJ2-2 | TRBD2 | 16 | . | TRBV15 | TGTGCCACCAGAAAGAGAGCGGGAGGACACACCGGGGAGCTGTTTTTT | CATRKRAGGHTGELFF
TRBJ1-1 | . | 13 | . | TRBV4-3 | TGCGCCAGCAGCCAAGGACAGAACACTGAAGCTTTCTTT | CASSQGQNTEAFF
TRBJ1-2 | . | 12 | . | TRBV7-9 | TGTGCCAGCAGCCTTAGCGGTAAAGGCTACACCTTC | CASSLSGKGYTF
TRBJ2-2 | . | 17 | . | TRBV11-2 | TGTGCCAGCAGCTTAATCCGGACAGAGAGTTTCACCGGGGAGCTGTTTTTT | CASSLIRTESFTGELFF
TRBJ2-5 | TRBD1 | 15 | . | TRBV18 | TGTGCCAGCTCACACGTGACAGGGGCGGTCGAGACCCAGTACTTC | CASSHVTGAVETQYF
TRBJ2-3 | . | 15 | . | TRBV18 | TGTGCCAGCTCACCATCAGCGGAGCACACAGATACGCAGTATTTT | CASSPSAEHTDTQYF
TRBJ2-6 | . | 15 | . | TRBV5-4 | TGTGCCACCCAAGGGGGGGGCTTTGGGGCCAACGTCCTGACTTTC | CATQGGGFGANVLTF
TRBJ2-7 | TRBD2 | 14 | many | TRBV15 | TGTGCCACCAGCAGAAGGCGGGGGGTCTACGAGCAGTACTTC | CATSRRRGVYEQYF
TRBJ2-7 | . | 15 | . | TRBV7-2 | TGTGCCAGCAGCACGCGACTAGTGGGCTCCTACGAGCAGTACTTC | CASSTRLVGSYEQYF
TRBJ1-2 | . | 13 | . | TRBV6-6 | TGTGCCAGCAGTTACGAGGTTATCTATGGCTACACCTTC | CASSYEVIYGYTF
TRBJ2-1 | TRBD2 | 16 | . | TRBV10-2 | TGCGCCAGCAGTTTTAGCGGGCCCGTTACCTACAATGAGCAGTTCTTC | CASSFSGPVTYNEQFF
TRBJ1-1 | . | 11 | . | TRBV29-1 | TGCAGCGTGACCCAGGGGCCTGAAGCTTTCTTT | CSVTQGPEAFF
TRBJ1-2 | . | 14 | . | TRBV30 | TGTGCCTGGAGTTACCCACAGGGCATCTATGGCTACACCTTC | CAWSYPQGIYGYTF
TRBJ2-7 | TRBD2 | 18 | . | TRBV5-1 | TGCGCCAGCAGCTTGGGGGGGACTAGCGGGAGAGGGTCCTACGAGCAGTACTTC | CASSLGGTSGRGSYEQYF
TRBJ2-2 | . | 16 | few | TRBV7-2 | TGTGCCAGCAGCCACCAGGGCCGACAGAACACCGGGGAGCTGTTTTTT | CASSHQGRQNTGELFF
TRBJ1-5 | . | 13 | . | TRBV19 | TGTGCCAGTAGTAGAGGGTCCCATCAGCCCCAGCATTTT | CASSRGSHQPQHF
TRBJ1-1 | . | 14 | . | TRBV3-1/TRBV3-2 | TGTGCCAGCAGCCCCAGGGGCTGGAACACTGAAGCTTTCTTT | CASSPRGWNTEAFF
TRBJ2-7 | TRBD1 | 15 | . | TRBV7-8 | TGTGCCAGCAGCCGGGACAGTGTGATCGGTTACGAGCAGTACTTC | CASSRDSVIGYEQYF
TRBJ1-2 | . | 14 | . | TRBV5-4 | TGTGCCAGCAGCTTGAGGGCAGGGGATCATGGCTACACCTTC | CASSLRAGDHGYTF
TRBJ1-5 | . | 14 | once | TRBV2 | TGTGCCAGCAGTGAACTATATAGCAATCAGCCCCAGCATTTT | CASSELYSNQPQHF
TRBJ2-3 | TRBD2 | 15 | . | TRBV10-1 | TGCGCCAGCAGTGAGTCTGAGCGGGGAGCTCTTACGCAGTATTTT | CASSESERGALTQYF
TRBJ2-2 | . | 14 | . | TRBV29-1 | TGCAGCGTTGTTAGCCACTTGAACACCGGGGAGCTGTTTTTT | CSVVSHLNTGELFF
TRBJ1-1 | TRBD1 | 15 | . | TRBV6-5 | TGTGCCAGCGGAGACAGGGGTGGGGGGCGCACTGAAGCTTTCTTT | CASGDRGGGRTEAFF
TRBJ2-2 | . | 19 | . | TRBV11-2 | TGTGCCAGCAGCTCGACAACCCAAGGTGGGGACTTCACAACCGGGGAGCTGTTTTTT | CASSSTTQGGDFTTGELFF
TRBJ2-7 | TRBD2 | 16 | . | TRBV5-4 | TGTGCCAGCAGCCCGGGGGGGGTCCTAGCGGGAGGCCAGGTATACTTC | CASSPGGVLAGGQVYF
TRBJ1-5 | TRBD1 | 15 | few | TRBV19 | TGTGCCAGTAGTGCCCCCCGGACAGGGGATCAGCCCCAGCATTTT | CASSAPRTGDQPQHF
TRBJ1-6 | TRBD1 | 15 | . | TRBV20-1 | TGCAGTGCTAGTTTATCCCCAGGGGGTCTTTCACCCCTCCACTTT | CSASLSPGGLSPLHF
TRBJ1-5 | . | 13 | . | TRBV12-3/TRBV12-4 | TGTGCCAGCACCCGGGGGGACGGGAGGCCCCAGCATTTT | CASTRGDGRPQHF
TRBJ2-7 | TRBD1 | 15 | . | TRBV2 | TGTGCCAGCAGTGCCCTGACAGGGGGGGACTACGAGCAGTACTTC | CASSALTGGDYEQYF
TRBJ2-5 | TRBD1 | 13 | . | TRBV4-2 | TGTGCCAGCAGCCAAGATTCGGACAGGGTAAAGTACTTC | CASSQDSDRVKYF
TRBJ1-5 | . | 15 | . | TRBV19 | TGTGCCAGTAGTATAGGACTGCGAAACAATCAGCCCCAGCATTTT | CASSIGLRNNQPQHF
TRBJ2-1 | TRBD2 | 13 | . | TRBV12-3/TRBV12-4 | TGTGCCAGCAGTCCCCAGCGGGAGGGCCGGCAGTTCTTC | CASSPQREGRQFF